The rows below give T cell receptor beta chains drawn from one sample of a study of blood T cell repertoires in COVID-19. Data came from immunoSEQ multiplex PCR; TCRdb stores just in-frame clones and leaves some out. The sample has some 330,000 clones, over 75% seen once. Sequencing was carried out using PBMCs or T cells enriched from blood (not recorded which). Receptors were obtained from a man aged 35 to 55 in a cohort exposed to, infected with or recovered from COVID-19 (not recorded which). Both conserved end residues are part of each CDR3. The order of the fields is J gene, clone size, D gene, V gene, CDR3 protein, CDR3 DNA. The D gene is left open where the match is weak. Size tells how often a clone was seen (once, few, many) or the class of an expanded clone, and some rows leave it out.

TRBJ1-4 . . TRBV20-1 CSASVRFSEKLFF TGCAGTGCTAGTGTCAGGTTTTCCGAAAAACTGTTTTTT
TRBJ2-2 few . TRBV5-1 CASSQSPSDGSGELFF TGCGCCAGCAGCCAAAGCCCTAGCGATGGGTCCGGGGAGCTGTTTTTT
TRBJ1-2 . TRBD1 TRBV30 CAWSHLTGTGETF TGTGCCTGGAGTCATTTAACCGGGACAGGGGAAACCTTC
TRBJ1-3 . . TRBV15 CATSRGGPGGNTIYF TGTGCCACCAGCCGGGGGGGGCCGGGAGGAAACACCATATATTTT
TRBJ1-6 . . TRBV2 CASSEGVGRSSPLHF TGTGCCAGCAGTGAAGGTGTCGGTCGAAGTTCACCCCTCCACTTT
TRBJ1-3 . . TRBV18 CASSNRVEGNTIYF TGTGCCAGCTCTAACAGGGTAGAAGGAAACACCATATATTTT
TRBJ1-1 . . TRBV28 CASSSPGGGNEAFF TGTGCCAGCAGTTCCCCGGGGGGGGGAAATGAAGCTTTCTTT
TRBJ1-3 . TRBD1 TRBV28 CASSLSGQGSGNTIYF TGTGCCAGCAGTTTGTCAGGACAGGGGTCAGGAAACACCATATATTTT
TRBJ2-2 . TRBD2 TRBV18 CASSPRLAGDLTGELFF TGTGCCAGCTCACCACGGCTAGCGGGAGACCTCACCGGGGAGCTGTTTTTT
TRBJ1-4 . TRBD1 TRBV5-4 CASSIKTGRTNEKLFF TGTGCCAGCAGCATCAAGACAGGGCGAACTAATGAAAAACTGTTTTTT
TRBJ1-2 . . TRBV30 CACWAVPGSYTF TGTGCCTGCTGGGCCGTCCCTGGAAGCTACACCTTC
TRBJ2-1 once . TRBV15 CTTSRDRVRSGYNEQFF TGTACCACCAGCAGAGATAGGGTCAGGTCGGGATACAATGAGCAGTTCTTC
TRBJ1-1 . . TRBV7-8 CASSLAKDRSNTEAFF TGTGCCAGCAGCTTAGCCAAGGACAGATCGAACACTGAAGCTTTCTTT
TRBJ1-2 . TRBD1 TRBV9 CASSVSQGAVGYTF TGTGCCAGCAGCGTATCACAGGGGGCGGTGGGCTACACCTTC
TRBJ2-3 . TRBD2 TRBV4-2 CASSQQAGPYSTDTQYF TGTGCCAGCAGCCAGCAAGCGGGGCCCTACAGCACAGATACGCAGTATTTT
TRBJ1-5 . TRBD1 TRBV5-1 CASSPGQGIQPQHF TGCGCCAGCAGCCCGGGACAGGGGATCCAGCCCCAGCATTTT
TRBJ2-2 . TRBD2 TRBV10-1 CASSDPLAGPAELFF TGCGCCAGCAGTGACCCACTAGCGGGTCCAGCGGAGCTGTTTTTT
TRBJ2-2 . . TRBV15 CATSRDRQATGGELFF TGTGCCACCAGCAGAGACCGACAGGCTACCGGCGGGGAGCTGTTTTTT
TRBJ2-7 . TRBD2 TRBV30 CAWSVGEGRYEQYF TGTGCCTGGAGTGTGGGGGAGGGAAGGTACGAGCAGTACTTC
TRBJ1-2 . TRBD1 TRBV27 CASRTGNYGYTF TGTGCCAGCAGGACAGGGAACTATGGCTACACCTTC
TRBJ2-3 once . TRBV18 CASSPPKGAQRDEGGDTQYF TGTGCCAGCTCACCACCGAAGGGAGCACAGCGGGACGAAGGGGGAGATACGCAGTATTTT
TRBJ2-2 . . TRBV27 CASSLRAPGTGELFF TGTGCCAGCAGTTTGAGGGCCCCGGGGACCGGGGAGCTGTTTTTT
TRBJ2-5 once TRBD2 TRBV5-1 CASRRLAGVEETQYF TGCGCCAGCAGAAGACTAGCGGGAGTGGAAGAGACCCAGTACTTC
TRBJ2-7 . . TRBV27 CASSLRADYEQYF TGTGCCAGCAGTCTACGAGCTGACTACGAGCAGTACTTC
TRBJ2-5 . . TRBV9 CASSVGLNGETQYF TGTGCCAGCAGCGTAGGCCTCAACGGGGAGACCCAGTACTTC
TRBJ2-2 . TRBD2 TRBV9 CASSEVGRGGSGELFF TGTGCCAGCAGCGAGGTAGGGAGGGGAGGATCCGGGGAGCTGTTTTTT
TRBJ2-1 . TRBD1 TRBV29-1 CSVVPGQGANEQFF TGCAGCGTCGTCCCGGGACAGGGGGCCAATGAGCAGTTCTTC
TRBJ1-2 . . TRBV9 CASSVVGVDGYTF TGTGCCAGCAGCGTAGTAGGGGTCGACGGCTACACCTTC
TRBJ1-1 . . TRBV18 CASSLGRGNTEAFF TGTGCCAGCTCCCTCGGAAGGGGTAACACTGAAGCTTTCTTT
TRBJ1-1 . . TRBV5-1 CASSLGLGANTEAFF TGCGCCAGCAGCTTGGGGCTAGGGGCGAACACTGAAGCTTTCTTT
TRBJ2-7 . TRBD1 TRBV6-1 CASSEKQGAREQYF TGTGCCAGCAGTGAAAAGCAGGGGGCCAGGGAGCAGTACTTC
TRBJ1-5 few TRBD1 TRBV3-1/TRBV3-2 CASSLDRVRQPQHF TGTGCCAGCAGCCTCGACAGGGTTCGACAGCCCCAGCATTTT
TRBJ1-1 . . TRBV10-3 CAISGQIEAFF TGTGCCATCAGTGGACAGATTGAAGCTTTCTTT
TRBJ1-2 once . TRBV19 CASTTVGYGYTF TGTGCCAGTACCACGGTCGGCTATGGCTACACCTTC
TRBJ1-5 . . TRBV30 CAWSFVIDQPQHF TGTGCCTGGAGTTTTGTGATAGATCAGCCCCAGCATTTT
TRBJ1-2 . . TRBV30 CAWSEGHLYGYTF TGTGCCTGGAGTGAGGGGCACCTCTATGGCTACACCTTC
TRBJ1-2 . . TRBV5-1 CASSLVLGGNGYTF TGCGCCAGCAGCTTGGTTTTGGGGGGGAATGGCTACACCTTC
TRBJ1-1 . TRBD1 TRBV6-5 CASSYSRQGEGEAFF TGTGCCAGCAGTTACTCGAGACAGGGGGAGGGGGAAGCTTTCTTT
TRBJ2-7 once . TRBV3-1/TRBV3-2 CASSPYLPRDSSSYEQYF TGTGCCAGCAGCCCCTATTTGCCGCGGGACAGCAGCTCCTACGAGCAGTACTTC
TRBJ2-1 . . TRBV5-1 CASSLTGDNEQFF TGCGCCAGCAGCTTAACCGGGGACAATGAGCAGTTCTTC
TRBJ1-6 . TRBD1 TRBV2 CASRRDRLNSPLHF TGTGCCAGCCGCCGGGACAGGTTAAATTCACCCCTCCACTTT
TRBJ1-5 few TRBD1 TRBV28 CASSGQGFTQPQHF TGTGCCAGCAGTGGACAGGGTTTCACTCAGCCCCAGCATTTT
TRBJ1-6 . . TRBV3-1/TRBV3-2 CASSTWGVGSPLHF TGTGCCAGCAGCACTTGGGGGGTAGGATCACCCCTCCACTTT
TRBJ1-2 few . TRBV20-1 CSARRNYGYTF TGCAGTGCTAGGAGAAACTATGGCTACACCTTC
TRBJ2-4 many TRBD2 TRBV4-1 CASSRPTGTSLHF TGCGCCAGCAGCCGCCCAACGGGGACTAGTTTACACTTC
TRBJ2-3 . TRBD2 TRBV24-1 CATSDLRLGGSSDTQYF TGTGCCACCAGTGATTTGCGTTTGGGCGGGAGTTCAGATACGCAGTATTTT
TRBJ1-6 few . TRBV5-1 CASSFSGDNSPLHF TGCGCCAGCAGCTTCTCAGGGGACAATTCACCCCTCCACTTT
TRBJ2-1 . . TRBV27 CASSSGFTEQFF TGTGCCAGCAGTTCAGGGTTCACTGAGCAGTTCTTC
TRBJ1-1 . . TRBV19 CASSIDPFRARKAEAFF TGTGCCAGTAGTATAGATCCGTTCAGGGCGAGGAAAGCTGAAGCTTTCTTT
TRBJ2-1 . TRBD2 TRBV19 CASSIRSGRALNEQFF TGTGCCAGTAGTATCCGTAGCGGGAGGGCCTTAAATGAGCAGTTCTTC
TRBJ1-2 . TRBD1 TRBV29-1 CSERPKTGSYGYTF TGCAGCGAAAGACCAAAGACAGGGAGTTATGGCTACACCTTC
TRBJ1-1 once . TRBV29-1 CSVEAAGLTEAFF TGCAGCGTTGAAGCTGCAGGGTTGACTGAAGCTTTCTTT